This is a list of T cell receptor beta chains from one sample in a study of T cells in Graves' hyperthyroidism and ophthalmopathy. MiXCR, run by TCRdb on the multiplex PCR reads, gives a single entry per CDR3 protein. Among hundreds of thousands of distinct CDR3 sequences, roughly 14% were seen once, and the ten largest hold 13%. What was sequenced was blood. The receptors shown here come from a man between 18 and 35 years old with Graves' ophthalmopathy. Both conserved end residues are trimmed from each CDR3. A D gene is named only where the DNA matches it firmly.

v_call: TRBV11-2
j_call: TRBJ1-1
d_call: -
cdr3_aa: ASSLDSYRSAEAF

v_call: TRBV5-1
j_call: TRBJ2-1
d_call: TRBD2
cdr3_aa: ASSSTSGGAGEQF

v_call: TRBV9
j_call: TRBJ2-1
d_call: -
cdr3_aa: ASGQASSYNEQF

v_call: TRBV10-3
j_call: TRBJ2-5
d_call: -
cdr3_aa: AISSRTNIETQY

v_call: TRBV27
j_call: TRBJ2-1
d_call: TRBD1
cdr3_aa: ASSFRGPWNEQF

v_call: TRBV5-1
j_call: TRBJ1-3
d_call: -
cdr3_aa: ASSLQQGTGNTIY

v_call: TRBV4-1
j_call: TRBJ2-4
d_call: TRBD2
cdr3_aa: ASRGLAGVRNIQY

v_call: TRBV11-2
j_call: TRBJ2-1
d_call: -
cdr3_aa: ASSLVSNEQF

v_call: TRBV25-1
j_call: TRBJ1-6
d_call: -
cdr3_aa: ASSEWGNSPLH

v_call: TRBV20-1
j_call: TRBJ2-1
d_call: TRBD1
cdr3_aa: SARTGTGLINEQF

v_call: TRBV4-1
j_call: TRBJ1-4
d_call: -
cdr3_aa: ASSGAREKLF

v_call: TRBV4-1
j_call: TRBJ2-1
d_call: -
cdr3_aa: ASSQVKGPRGNEQF

v_call: TRBV24-1
j_call: TRBJ2-3
d_call: -
cdr3_aa: ATSGVADTQY

v_call: TRBV7-9
j_call: TRBJ2-2
d_call: -
cdr3_aa: ASSKVTNTGELF

v_call: TRBV14
j_call: TRBJ2-3
d_call: -
cdr3_aa: ASSQDVRLGGSTDTQY

v_call: TRBV19
j_call: TRBJ2-1
d_call: TRBD2
cdr3_aa: ASSWQLAGVYNEQF

v_call: TRBV15
j_call: TRBJ2-3
d_call: -
cdr3_aa: ATSSEGSGTDTQY

v_call: TRBV5-4
j_call: TRBJ1-1
d_call: -
cdr3_aa: ASSLVEPNTEAF

v_call: TRBV5-1
j_call: TRBJ2-7
d_call: -
cdr3_aa: ASSPYPSAFYEQY

v_call: TRBV6-5
j_call: TRBJ1-4
d_call: TRBD1
cdr3_aa: ASSYQLGQGGEKLF

v_call: TRBV5-5
j_call: TRBJ2-1
d_call: -
cdr3_aa: ASSLAALENNEQF

v_call: TRBV6-1
j_call: TRBJ2-2
d_call: TRBD1
cdr3_aa: ASRSCTGDTGELF

v_call: TRBV2
j_call: TRBJ1-1
d_call: -
cdr3_aa: ASAIGLGTEAF

v_call: TRBV30
j_call: TRBJ1-2
d_call: -
cdr3_aa: AWGPRTARTGHGYT